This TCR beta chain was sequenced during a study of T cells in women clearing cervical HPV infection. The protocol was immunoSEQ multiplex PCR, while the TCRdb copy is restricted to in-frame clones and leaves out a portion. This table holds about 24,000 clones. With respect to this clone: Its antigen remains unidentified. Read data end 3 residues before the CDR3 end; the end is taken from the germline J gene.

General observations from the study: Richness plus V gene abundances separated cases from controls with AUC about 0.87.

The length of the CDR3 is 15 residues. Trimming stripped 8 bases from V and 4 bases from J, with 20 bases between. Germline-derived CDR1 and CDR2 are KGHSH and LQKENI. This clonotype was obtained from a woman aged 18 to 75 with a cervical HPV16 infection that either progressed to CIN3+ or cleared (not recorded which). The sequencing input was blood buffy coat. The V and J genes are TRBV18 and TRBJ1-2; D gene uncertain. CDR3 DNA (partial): TGTGCCAGCAGCCGGCCCTTACAGATGCCCTATGGC. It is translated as CASSRPLQMPYG. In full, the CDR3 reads CASSRPLQMPYGYTF.